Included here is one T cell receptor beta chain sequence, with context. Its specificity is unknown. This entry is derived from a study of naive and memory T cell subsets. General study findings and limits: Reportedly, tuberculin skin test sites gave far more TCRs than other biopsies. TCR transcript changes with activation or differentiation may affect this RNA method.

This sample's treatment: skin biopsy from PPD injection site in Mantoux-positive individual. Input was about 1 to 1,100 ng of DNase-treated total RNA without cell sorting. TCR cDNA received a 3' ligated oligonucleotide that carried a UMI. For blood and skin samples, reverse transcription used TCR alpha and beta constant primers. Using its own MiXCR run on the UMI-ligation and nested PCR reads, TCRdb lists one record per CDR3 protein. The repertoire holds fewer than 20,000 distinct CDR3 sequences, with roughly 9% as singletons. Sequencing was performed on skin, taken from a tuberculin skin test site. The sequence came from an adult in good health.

The CDR3 here is CASRRTGSTGELFF. As DNA, the CDR3 is TGTGCCAGCAGACGAACGGGCAGCACCGGGGAGCTGTTTTTT. The chain joins TRBV2 to TRBJ2-2; no clear D gene. The CDR3 consists of 14 residues. The V end lost 6 bases, the J end lost 4 bases, and 12 bases lay between the germline ends. In germline, CDR1 is SNHLY, CDR2 FYNNEI.